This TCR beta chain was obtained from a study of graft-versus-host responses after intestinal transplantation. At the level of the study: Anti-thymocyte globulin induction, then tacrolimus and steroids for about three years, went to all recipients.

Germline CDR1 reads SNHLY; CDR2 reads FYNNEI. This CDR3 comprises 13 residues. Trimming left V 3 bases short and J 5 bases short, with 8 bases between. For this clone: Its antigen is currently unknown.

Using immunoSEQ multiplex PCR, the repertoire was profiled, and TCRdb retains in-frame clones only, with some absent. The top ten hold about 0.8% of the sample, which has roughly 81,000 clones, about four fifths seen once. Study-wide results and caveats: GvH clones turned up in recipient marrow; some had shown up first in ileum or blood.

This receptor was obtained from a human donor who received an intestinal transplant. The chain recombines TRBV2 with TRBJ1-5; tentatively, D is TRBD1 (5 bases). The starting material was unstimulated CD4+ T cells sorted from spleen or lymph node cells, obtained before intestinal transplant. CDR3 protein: CASSDQGDQPQHF. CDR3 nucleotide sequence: TGTGCCAGCAGTGATCAAGGGGATCAGCCCCAGCATTTT.